The next 24 T cell receptor beta chains were all read from a single sample in a study of blood T cell repertoires in COVID-19 (dated by TCRdb to about 2020). The library was obtained by the immunoSEQ multiplex PCR assay. In its TCRdb copy, this immuneACCESS table keeps in-frame sequences only and misses some clones. Where compared with another copy, unresolved V genes explain less than half of these, and the others have no known cause. The sample records about 150,000 clones, around 83% of which are singletons. Roughly 12% of the sample is in the top ten clones. The sequencing sample was made of peripheral blood. Receptors were obtained from a woman aged 60-75 years with COVID-19, enrolled during active disease.

The chain uses TRBV3-1 (or the pseudogene TRBV3-2) and TRBJ1-2; 7 nucleotides line up with TRBD1. The junction had 8 bases not matched to a gene; V was cut back by 5 bases and J by 5 bases. CDR1 and CDR2 from the germline V gene are LGHDT and YNNKEL (reference sequence). The CDR3 is 14 residues long. The CDR3 nucleotides read TGTGCCAGCAGCGCAACACGGGACAGTTATGGCTACACCTTC. It encodes CASSATRDSYGYTF.

For the CDR3, the DNA is TGTGCCACCAGTGACACCGGACAGGCCAACTATGGCTACACCTTC. Protein: CATSDTGQANYGYTF. The chain has TRBV24-1 and TRBJ1-2; TRBD1 matches 7 bases. Germline trimming cut 4 bases from V and 2 bases from J; bases unmatched to any gene: 6. Germline lookup yields CDR1 KGHDR and CDR2 SFDVKD. This CDR3 has 15 residues.

The chain has TRBV11-2 and TRBJ1-5, with D possibly being TRBD1 (6 bases). V lost 1 base and J 6 bases, leaving 16 bases between the germline ends. Germline assignment: CDR1 SGHAT and CDR2 FQNNGV. The CDR3 spans 16 residues. The CDR3 DNA follows: TGTGCCAGCAGCTTAGGGGCGGGGGGGCTCGGTCAGCCCCAGCATTTT. Its translation: CASSLGAGGLGQPQHF.

This chain connects TRBV3-1 (or the pseudogene TRBV3-2) to TRBJ1-5; no firm D call. This CDR3 spans 15 amino acids. V lost 4 bases and J lost 0, with 10 bases in between. Germline values: CDR1 LGHDT, CDR2 YNNKEL (reference sequence). The CDR3 protein is CASSLDGSSNQPQHF. Written as DNA, the CDR3 is TGTGCCAGCAGCCTGGACGGGAGTAGCAATCAGCCCCAGCATTTT.

This clone was counted once. This rearrangement joins TRBV5-1 to TRBJ2-3; D remains unclear. Germline CDR1 reads SGHRS; CDR2 reads YFSETQ. The germline V and J ends were trimmed by 4 bases and 6 bases, with 9 bases remaining between them. The CDR3 has 12 amino acids. DNA for the CDR3: TGCGCCAGCAGCCCGGCCGGGGATACGCAGTATTTT. Amino acid sequence: CASSPAGDTQYF. Complete variable domain (other parts from reference TRBV5-1 and TRBJ2-3): KAGVTQTPRYLIKTRGQQVTLSCSPISGHRSVSWYQQTPGQGLQFLFEYFSETQRNKGNFPGRFSGRQFSNSRSEMNVSTLELGDSALYLCASSPAGDTQYFGPGTRLTVL.

The chain is built from TRBV11-3 and TRBJ1-1; no clear D gene. CDR3 size: 14 residues. Germline CDR1 and CDR2: SGHNT and YENEEA. V lost 6 bases and J 0 bases, leaving 11 bases between the germline ends. The CDR3 region is CASRSRRMNTEAFF. Here the CDR3 DNA reads TGTGCCAGCAGATCAAGGAGAATGAACACTGAAGCTTTCTTT.

This sequence joins TRBV5-1 and TRBJ1-5; no firm D call. CDR1 is SGHRS and CDR2 is YFSETQ in the germline V gene. The CDR3 sequence is 16 residues long. Trimming removed 1 base from V and 1 base from J, with 12 bases in between. CDR3 sequence reads: CASSLIPGLSNQPQHF. For the CDR3, the DNA is TGCGCCAGCAGCTTGATCCCGGGGTTGAGCAATCAGCCCCAGCATTTT.

This clone is a singleton in its sample. The chain links TRBV21-1 to TRBJ2-3; the table assigns TRBD2, which was not confirmed against the DNA. TRBV21-1 is tagged as a pseudogene. This CDR3 spans 18 amino acids. This CDR3 is CASSKGILAGISTDTQYF. CDR3 DNA: TGTGCCAGCAGCAAGGGTATACTAGCGGGGATTAGCACAGATACGCAGTATTTT.

This chain links TRBV7-8 with TRBJ2-2; D perhaps matches TRBD1 (6 bases). V gave up 3 bases and J gave up 3 bases, with 11 bases separating them. Germline CDR1 is SGHVS and CDR2 is FQNEAQ. The CDR3 is made up of 15 amino acids. The CDR3 nucleotides read TGTGCCAGCAGCTTCGGGACAACATACACCGGGGAGCTGTTTTTT. Translation: CASSFGTTYTGELFF.

As to this clone: This may arise from a read error, as a much more abundant clone is one base away. The rearrangement links TRBV3-1 (or the pseudogene TRBV3-2) to TRBJ2-1, with 7 bases identical to TRBD2. This CDR3 region has 18 residues. The trim removed 0 bases at V and 0 bases at J, leaving 8 bases unmatched. Germline CDR1 LGHDT, CDR2 YNNKEL (reference sequence). CDR3 DNA: TGTGCCAGCAGCCAAGAACTAGCGAGATCCCGCTCCTACAATGAGCAGTTCTTC. Amino acid sequence: CASSQELARSRSYNEQFF.

The chain is built from TRBV7-3 and TRBJ1-1, with TRBD1 matching over 9 bases. The trim removed 3 bases at V and 4 bases at J, leaving 3 bases unmatched. The CDR3 covers 14 residues. The germline V gene encodes CDR1 SGHTA and CDR2 FQGTGA. CDR3 nucleotides: TGTGCCAGCAGCTTTGGGACAGGGACCACTGAAGCTTTCTTT. Residues: CASSFGTGTTEAFF. The full variable domain, in which reference TRBV7-3 and TRBJ1-1 provide the parts outside the CDR3, is GAGVSQTPSNKVTEKGKYVELRCDPISGHTALYWYRQSLGQGPEFLIYFQGTGAADDSGLPNDRFFAVRPEGSVSTLKIQRTERGDSAVYLCASSFGTGTTEAFFGQGTRLTVV.

The chain recombines TRBV3-1 (or the pseudogene TRBV3-2) with TRBJ1-2; D gene ambiguous. Trimming left V 4 bases short and J 4 bases short, with 7 bases between. This CDR3 has 12 amino acids. The germline CDR1 and CDR2 sequences are LGHDT and YNNKEL (reference sequence). The CDR3 DNA reads TGTGCCAGCAGCCTTGGGAGCTATGGCTACACCTTC. Translated: CASSLGSYGYTF.

The CDR3 nucleotides read TGTGCCAGCAGCCGAGGGGGCCTAATCGATGGCTACACCTTC. Protein: CASSRGGLIDGYTF. The chain couples TRBV28 to TRBJ1-2, with 7 bases fitting TRBD1. Germline trimming cut 6 bases from V and 6 bases from J; bases unmatched to any gene: 10. The CDR3 consists of 14 residues. Germline V gene data show CDR1 as MDHEN and CDR2 as SYDVKM.

The chain couples TRBV3-1 (or the pseudogene TRBV3-2) to TRBJ1-5, with D hard to call. Germline lookup yields CDR1 LGHDT and CDR2 YNNKEL (reference sequence). V gave up 1 base and J gave up 9 bases, with 10 bases separating them. The CDR3 is made up of 13 amino acids. CDR3 amino acids: CASSQGGPRPQHF. The DNA of the CDR3 is TGTGCCAGCAGCCAAGGAGGGCCTCGGCCCCAGCATTTT.

V and J are TRBV4-1 and TRBJ2-1; D gene uncertain. This CDR3 is built from 12 residues. V was cut by 1 base and J by 9 bases, with 7 bases left in between. Germline assignment: CDR1 MGHRA and CDR2 YSYEKL. CDR3 residues: CASSQGAGEQFF. CDR3 nucleotides: TGCGCCAGCAGCCAAGGGGCCGGTGAGCAGTTCTTC.

This chain joins TRBV30 and TRBJ1-6; D is possibly TRBD1 (6 bases). V lost 0 bases and J lost 8, with 11 bases in between. The CDR3 length is 14 residues. CDR1 is GTSNPN and CDR2 is SVGIG in the germline V gene (reference sequence). For the CDR3, the DNA is TGTGCCTGGAGTGTTGAACAGGGATATTCACCCCTCCACTTT. This sequence encodes CAWSVEQGYSPLHF.

The chain links TRBV5-1 to TRBJ2-6; D is possibly TRBD2 (6 bases). The CDR3 runs to 15 residues. V was clipped by 0 bases and J by 4 bases, with 8 bases between them. CDR1 is SGHRS and CDR2 is YFSETQ in the germline V gene. The CDR3 bases are TGCGCCAGCAGCTTGGGCGGGGCCGGGGCCAACGTCCTGACTTTC. It codes for CASSLGGAGANVLTF.

This clone was counted a few times. J is TRBJ1-1 and V is TRBV11-3; D is ambiguous. This CDR3 region has 15 residues. Germline V gene sequence: CDR1 SGHNT, CDR2 YENEEA. V lost 5 bases and J 6 bases, leaving 19 bases between the germline ends. The CDR3 DNA follows: TGTGCCAGCAGCGCTGGACGCGCGGGGTCGGCTGAAGCTTTCTTT. It encodes CASSAGRAGSAEAFF.

This chain uses TRBV6-2 or TRBV6-3 with TRBJ1-2; TRBD1 might be the D (6 bases). V was pared by 2 bases and J by 8 bases, with 15 bases between. The CDR3 covers 14 residues. Germline V gene sequence: CDR1 MNHEY, CDR2 SVGEGT. The CDR3 DNA reads TGTGCCAGCAGTTACGGCGTTATACAGGGAGGCTACACCTTC. Protein: CASSYGVIQGGYTF.

This chain joins TRBV7-9 and TRBJ2-3, with D tentatively TRBD1 (5 bases). This CDR3 contains 16 residues. Germline V gives CDR1 SEHNR, CDR2 FQNEAQ (reference sequence). Trimming took off 1 base at V and 5 bases at J, with 16 bases between the two ends. CDR3: CASSLGFQGSEDTQYF. The CDR3 DNA sequence: TGTGCCAGCAGCTTAGGGTTCCAGGGAAGCGAAGATACGCAGTATTTT.

This clone has a single count. The rearrangement uses TRBV5-1 and TRBJ1-5; TRBD1 aligns across 7 bases. V shed 5 bases, J shed 1 base, and the junction held 6 bases outside the gene matches. The CDR3 has 15 amino acids. Per germline, CDR1 SGHRS and CDR2 YFSETQ. In nucleotides, the CDR3 is TGCGCCAGCAGGGAGGGGGCGCTCAGCAATCAGCCCCAGCATTTT. Translating gives CASREGALSNQPQHF.

This clone was recorded once. The genes are TRBV27 and TRBJ2-7, with D possibly matching TRBD1 (6 bases). This CDR3 region has 14 residues. The V end was cut by 5 bases, the J end by 5 bases, with 16 bases between. Germline lookup yields CDR1 MNHEY and CDR2 SMNVEV (reference sequence). CDR3 nucleotides: TGTGCCAGCAGTCGACGAGGGACAAGCCACGAGCAGTACGTC. This gives the protein CASSRRGTSHEQYV.

The chain uses TRBV11-3 and TRBJ1-1; D unresolved. Germline CDR1 is SGHNT and CDR2 is YENEEA. CDR3 length: 13 residues. The V end was cut by 4 bases, the J end by 6 bases, with 12 bases between. The CDR3 bases are TGTGCCAGCAGCTCCGTTCCCCAGGCTGAAGCTTTCTTT. Encoded protein: CASSSVPQAEAFF.

In DNA form, the CDR3 reads TGTGCCTGGAGGTCCGCTAGCGGGATGGGGAATGAGCAGTTCTTC. This translates into CAWRSASGMGNEQFF. The chain has TRBV30 and TRBJ2-1; 9 bases are shared with TRBD2. Germline V gene lookup returns CDR1 GTSNPN and CDR2 SVGIG (reference sequence). The CDR3 contains 15 residues. Unmatched junction bases numbered 10, after V lost 3 bases and J lost 7 bases.